This TCR beta chain was captured by sequencing in a study of blood T cell repertoires in COVID-19. Study context: PBMCs, B-cell-depleted T cells, or T cells provided the cDNA or gDNA that made up the material.

During active infection, Seattle patients enrolled and were then monitored through disease. This table comes from immunoSEQ multiplex PCR, and its TCRdb copy is limited to in-frame clones, with some not included. The sample has fewer than 100,000 clones, 70% to 90% seen once. CDR1 SGDLS and CDR2 YYNGEE come from the germline V gene. The ends lost 3 bases at V and 7 bases at J; junction bases unmatched: 7. There are 15 residues in the CDR3. The rearrangement joins TRBV9 to TRBJ1-5, with 10 positions matching TRBD1. Sequencing was carried out using peripheral blood. The source of this sequence is a man over 45 with COVID-19, enrolled during active disease. The CDR3 loop reads CASSATGGAGQPQHF. The DNA of the CDR3 is TGTGCCAGCAGCGCGACAGGGGGCGCCGGGCAGCCCCAGCATTTT.